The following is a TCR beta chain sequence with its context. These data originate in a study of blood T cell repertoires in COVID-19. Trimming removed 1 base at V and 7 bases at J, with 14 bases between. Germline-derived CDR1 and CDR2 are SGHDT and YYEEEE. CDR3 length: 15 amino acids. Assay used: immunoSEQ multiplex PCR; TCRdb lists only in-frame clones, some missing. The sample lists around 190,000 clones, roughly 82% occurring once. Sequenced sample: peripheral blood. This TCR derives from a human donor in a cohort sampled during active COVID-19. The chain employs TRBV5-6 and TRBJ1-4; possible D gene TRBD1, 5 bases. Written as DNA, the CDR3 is TGTGCCAGCAGCTTGCTGACAGTGGACGGTGAAAAACTGTTTTTT. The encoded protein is CASSLLTVDGEKLFF.